The present T cell receptor beta chain was sequenced within a study of T cells in Graves' hyperthyroidism and ophthalmopathy. Background on the study: Peripheral blood specimens were obtained at initial diagnosis, prior to any treatment. Study results and caveats: Classification by a 13 V-J model distinguished ophthalmopathy from stable hyperthyroidism. Clonotypes that were expanded in thyroid above 0.001 mostly appeared in blood too.

Sampled blood dates from first hyperthyroidism diagnosis, and it precedes any ophthalmopathy symptoms. CDR3 length equals 15 residues. From germline, CDR1 is DFQATT and CDR2 SNEGSKA (reference sequence). The ends were cut back, 5 bases at V and 0 bases at J, with 17 bases in the middle. Amplified TCR beta CDR3 regions came from RNA transcripts. An initial round of RT-PCR targeting the TCR CDR3 relied on the HTBI primer set. TCRdb re-called the multiplex PCR reads with MiXCR, one entry per CDR3 protein. In the table there are a few hundred thousand distinct CDR3 sequences, 15% to 17% of which are singletons. On this clonotype itself: Antigen specificity is unknown.

The sequence was obtained from a young woman with Graves' hyperthyroidism that later progressed to Graves' ophthalmopathy. This chain uses TRBV20-1 with TRBJ2-7, with a weak D call TRBD2 (6 bases). The sequencing input was blood. The CDR3 coding sequence is TGCAGTGCTCCCGTCGGGAGCAGGAGCTCCTACGAGCAGTACTTC. Protein product: CSAPVGSRSSYEQYF.